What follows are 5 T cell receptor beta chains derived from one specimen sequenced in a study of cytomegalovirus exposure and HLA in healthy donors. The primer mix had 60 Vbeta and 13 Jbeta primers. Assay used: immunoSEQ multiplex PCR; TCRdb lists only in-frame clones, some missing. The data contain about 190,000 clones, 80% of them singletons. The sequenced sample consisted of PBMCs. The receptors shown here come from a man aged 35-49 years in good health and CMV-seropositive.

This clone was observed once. The CDR3 coding sequence is TGCGCCAGCAGCGCCGGGACAGGGGGCGAGGAAAAACTGTTTTTT. Its translation: CASSAGTGGEEKLFF. The rearrangement uses TRBV5-1 and TRBJ1-4; 12 bases map to TRBD1. Germline V gene lookup returns CDR1 SGHRS and CDR2 YFSETQ. V shed 4 bases, J shed 8 bases, and the junction held 6 bases outside the gene matches. This CDR3 contains 15 residues. The complete variable domain, with remaining parts taken from reference TRBV5-1 and TRBJ1-4, reads KAGVTQTPRYLIKTRGQQVTLSCSPISGHRSVSWYQQTPGQGLQFLFEYFSETQRNKGNFPGRFSGRQFSNSRSEMNVSTLELGDSALYLCASSAGTGGEEKLFFGSGTQLSVL.

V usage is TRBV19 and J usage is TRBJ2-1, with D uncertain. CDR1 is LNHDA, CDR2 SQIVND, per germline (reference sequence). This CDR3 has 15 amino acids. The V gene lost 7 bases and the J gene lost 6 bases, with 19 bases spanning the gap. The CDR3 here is CASMVSSRLGNEQFF. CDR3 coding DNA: TGTGCCAGTATGGTAAGCTCACGCCTAGGCAATGAGCAGTTCTTC. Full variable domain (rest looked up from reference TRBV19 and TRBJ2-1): DGGITQSPKYLFRKEGQNVTLSCEQNLNHDAMYWYRQDPGQGLRLIYYSQIVNDFQKGDIAEGYSVSREKKESFPLTVTSAQKNPTAFYLCASMVSSRLGNEQFFGPGTRLTVL.

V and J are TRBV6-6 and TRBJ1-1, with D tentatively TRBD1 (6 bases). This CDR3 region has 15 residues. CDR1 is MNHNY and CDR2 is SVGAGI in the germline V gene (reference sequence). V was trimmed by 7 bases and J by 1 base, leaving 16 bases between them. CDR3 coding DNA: TGTGCCAGCAAAATGAAGGGGGAGACGAACACTGAAGCTTTCTTT. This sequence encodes CASKMKGETNTEAFF.

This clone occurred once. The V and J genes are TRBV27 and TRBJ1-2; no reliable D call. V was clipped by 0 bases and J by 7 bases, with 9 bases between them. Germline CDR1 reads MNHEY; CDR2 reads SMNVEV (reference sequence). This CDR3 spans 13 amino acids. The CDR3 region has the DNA TGTGCCAGCAGTTTATCCGCCCGGGGTGGCTACACCTTC. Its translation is CASSLSARGGYTF.

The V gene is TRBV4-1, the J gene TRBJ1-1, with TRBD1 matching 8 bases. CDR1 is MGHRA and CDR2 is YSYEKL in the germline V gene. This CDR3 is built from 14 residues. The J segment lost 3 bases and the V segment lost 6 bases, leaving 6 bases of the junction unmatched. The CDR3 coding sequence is TGCGCCAGCAGTGCAGGGGGCCTGGACACTGAAGCTTTCTTT. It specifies CASSAGGLDTEAFF.